Below, 31 T cell receptor beta chains from the same sample are listed, as sequenced in a study of CD8 T cells in Susac syndrome. The RNA, roughly 0.5 to 1 ug, was put through reverse transcription using random hexamers. MiXCR, applied by TCRdb to the immunoSEQ multiplex PCR reads, yields one record per CDR3 protein. The data hold some 180,000 distinct CDR3 sequences, with 85% to 95% observed a single time. Source material: CD4+ T cells from PBMCs. The receptors were sampled from a human donor in good health.

The V and J genes are TRBV13 and TRBJ2-7; TRBD2 might be the D (5 bases). Germline V CDR1 and CDR2: PRHDT, FYEKMQ (reference sequence). This CDR3 contains 16 residues. Trimming pared 0 bases from V and 0 bases from J, leaving 12 bases between. The CDR3 coding sequence is TGTGCCAGCAGCTTAGGCCGCCCAACTAGCTCCTACGAGCAGTACTTC. Protein product: CASSLGRPTSSYEQYF. Together with reference TRBV13 and TRBJ2-7, the CDR3 gives the full variable domain: AAGVIQSPRHLIKEKRETATLKCYPIPRHDTVYWYQQGPGQDPQFLISFYEKMQSDKGSIPDRFSAQQFSDYHSELNMSSLELGDSALYFCASSLGRPTSSYEQYFGPGTRLTVT.

This chain joins TRBV27 and TRBJ1-2, with D maybe TRBD1 (5 bases). CDR1 is MNHEY, CDR2 SMNVEV, per germline (reference sequence). The ends were cut back, 4 bases at V and 6 bases at J, with 6 bases in the middle. The CDR3 consists of 11 residues. CDR3 in DNA: TGTGCCAGCAGTTCCAGGGATGGCTACACCTTC. Encoded protein: CASSSRDGYTF.

This chain connects TRBV24-1 to TRBJ2-6; D is unresolved. CDR1 is KGHDR, CDR2 SFDVKD, per germline. V shed 7 bases and J shed 1 base, with 16 bases lying between them. The CDR3 has 17 amino acids. This CDR3 reads CATSSGSIGSGANVLTF. CDR3 DNA sequence: TGTGCCACCAGCTCCGGATCCATTGGTTCTGGGGCCAACGTCCTGACTTTC.

V usage is TRBV7-9 and J usage is TRBJ2-7; tentative D call: TRBD1 (6 bases). The CDR3 spans 15 residues. CDR1 SEHNR and CDR2 FQNEAQ come from the germline V gene (reference sequence). Trimming took 5 bases from V and 6 from J, leaving 20 bases between them. This CDR3 is CASSLGQTSTGEQYF. CDR3 sequence (DNA): TGTGCCAGCAGCCTCGGACAGACCAGTACGGGCGAGCAGTACTTC.

The rearrangement uses TRBV27 and TRBJ1-2; tentative D call: TRBD1 (6 bases). The CDR3 spans 14 residues. V was shortened by 5 bases and J by 4 bases, with 14 bases between the two germline ends. Germline CDR1 MNHEY, CDR2 SMNVEV (reference sequence). For the CDR3, the DNA is TGTGCCAGCAGTCCCCCCACAGGGTTCTATGGCTACACCTTC. Translating gives CASSPPTGFYGYTF.

The rearrangement uses TRBV29-1 and TRBJ2-1, with 7 bases identical to TRBD2. With V trimmed by 3 bases and J by 0 bases, 8 bases remained unmatched. Germline-derived CDR1 and CDR2 are SQVTM and ANQGSEA. The CDR3 totals 16 residues. The CDR3 is CSVDGARGSSYNEQFF. CDR3 in DNA: TGCAGCGTTGATGGGGCCCGCGGGAGCTCCTACAATGAGCAGTTCTTC.

The rearrangement links TRBV5-4 to TRBJ2-1; 8 nucleotides match TRBD2. The CDR3 is 15 residues long. Per the germline V gene, CDR1 is SGHNT and CDR2 is YYREEE (reference sequence). The V and J ends lost 1 base and 6 bases, in that order; junction bases with no gene match: 6. CDR3 protein: CASSLMGLGLNEQFF. The CDR3 DNA reads as TGTGCCAGCAGCTTGATGGGACTAGGACTCAATGAGCAGTTCTTC.

This chain links TRBV30 with TRBJ2-5; 10 bases align to TRBD1. Losses at the gene ends were 8 bases for V and 2 bases for J; bases not matched to a gene: 11. The CDR3 extends over 15 amino acids. CDR1 and CDR2 from the germline V gene are GTSNPN and SVGIG (reference sequence). CDR3 in DNA: TGTGCCGGGGGGACAGGGGCGGCGATGCAAGAGACCCAGTACTTC. Translation: CAGGTGAAMQETQYF.

This chain joins TRBV12-3 or TRBV12-4 and TRBJ2-7; D might be TRBD1 (6 bases). The V gene lost 6 bases and the J gene lost 4 bases, with 16 bases spanning the gap. The length of the CDR3 is 14 residues. The CDR3 DNA sequence: TGTGCCAGCAGCATTAGCAGGGGCGGGTACGAGCAGTACTTC. It specifies CASSISRGGYEQYF.

The chain combines TRBV20-1 with TRBJ2-1, with 7 nucleotides matching TRBD1. Germline V CDR1 and CDR2: DFQATT, SNEGSKA (reference sequence). CDR3 length equals 18 residues. The V gene end was trimmed by 0 bases and the J gene end by 3 bases; junction bases not matched to a gene: 14. The CDR3 here is CSARDPPTGDPHYNEQFF. The CDR3 DNA reads TGCAGTGCTAGAGACCCCCCTACAGGGGACCCCCACTACAATGAGCAGTTCTTC.

For the CDR3, the DNA is TGTGCCAGCAGCTTGATAGCGGGACTCAATGAGCAGTTCTTC. Translating it yields CASSLIAGLNEQFF. V gene TRBV13 combines with J gene TRBJ2-1, with TRBD2 matching over 8 bases. Germline CDR1 reads PRHDT; CDR2 reads FYEKMQ (reference sequence). This CDR3 contains 14 residues. V lost 3 bases, J lost 6 bases, and 4 bases stayed unmatched.

This chain connects TRBV7-8 to TRBJ2-2; D call uncertain. Trimming pared 8 bases from V and 4 bases from J, leaving 14 bases between. CDR1 is SGHVS, CDR2 FQNEAQ, per germline. The CDR3 spans 14 residues. In nucleotides, the CDR3 is TGTGCCAGCCGTGGAAACGAACCCACCGGGGAGCTGTTTTTT. Its protein product is CASRGNEPTGELFF.

This clonotype was seen just once. The gene calls are TRBV27 and TRBJ2-7, with 9 nucleotides matching TRBD1. The V gene's germline CDR1 is MNHEY and CDR2 SMNVEV (reference sequence). This CDR3 has 17 residues. V lost 5 bases, J lost 3 bases, and 14 bases stayed unmatched. The CDR3 here is CASSPDRGDQIVYEQYF. The CDR3 bases are TGTGCCAGCAGTCCGGACAGGGGAGACCAAATAGTCTACGAGCAGTACTTC.

The chain uses TRBV29-1 and TRBJ2-5; TRBD1 matches at 7 bases. In germline, CDR1 is SQVTM, CDR2 ANQGSEA. This CDR3 region has 12 residues. The J segment lost 7 bases and the V segment lost 7 bases, leaving 9 bases of the junction unmatched. CDR3 in DNA: TGCAGCGGCACTGACAGGGTTTGGACCCAGTACTTC. Its translation is CSGTDRVWTQYF.

The chain links TRBV7-9 to TRBJ1-2; D is possibly TRBD1 (5 bases). Trimming removed 8 bases at V and 7 bases at J, with 20 bases between. CDR1 and CDR2 (germline): SEHNR, FQNEAQ (reference sequence). This CDR3 comprises 14 residues. CDR3 residues: CASEYWQGSSGYTF. The CDR3 coding sequence is TGTGCCAGCGAATATTGGCAGGGATCGAGTGGCTACACCTTC.

In DNA, the CDR3 is TGTGCCAGCAGCTTACTTGGGAGGGCCGGGGAGCAGTTCTTC. As protein: CASSLLGRAGEQFF. The rearrangement uses TRBV5-6 and TRBJ2-1; 7 bases map to TRBD2. Per the germline V gene, CDR1 is SGHDT and CDR2 is YYEEEE. V lost 2 bases and J lost 10; bases outside the gene matches: 9. The CDR3 contains 14 residues.

The rearrangement joins TRBV12-3 or TRBV12-4 to TRBJ1-5; no clear D. The CDR3 spans 16 residues. V shed 5 bases and J shed 0 bases, with 14 bases lying between them. Written as DNA, the CDR3 is TGTGCCAGCAGTCTCTCCAGGAGATATAGCAATCAGCCCCAGCATTTT. It is translated as CASSLSRRYSNQPQHF.

This clonotype was seen only once. This sequence joins TRBV20-1 and TRBJ2-5; perhaps TRBD1 as D (5 bases). The CDR3 is made up of 12 amino acids. CDR1 is DFQATT and CDR2 is SNEGSKA in the germline V gene (reference sequence). The ends were cut back, 6 bases at V and 5 bases at J, with 13 bases in the middle. The CDR3 DNA sequence: TGCAGTGCCAGGGATGTGTGGGAGACCCAGTACTTC. Translated: CSARDVWETQYF.

This clonotype was counted once. The chain uses TRBV2 and TRBJ2-7, with 9 nucleotides matching TRBD2. CDR3 length: 14 amino acids. V dropped 2 bases and J dropped 3; count of bases not matched to a gene: 2. Germline values: CDR1 SNHLY, CDR2 FYNNEI. CDR3 amino acids: CASSEPAGGYEQYF. The CDR3 nucleotides are TGTGCCAGCAGTGAACCAGCGGGAGGCTACGAGCAGTACTTC.

V is TRBV9 and J is TRBJ1-2, with D possibly being TRBD1 (5 bases). The V end was cut by 3 bases, the J end by 4 bases, with 7 bases between. The CDR3 sequence is 12 residues long. Per germline, CDR1 SGDLS and CDR2 YYNGEE. This chain's CDR3 is CASSGDAYGYTF. The CDR3 bases are TGTGCCAGCAGCGGGGACGCCTATGGCTACACCTTC.

The V gene is TRBV24-1, the J gene TRBJ1-3, with D unresolved. CDR3 length: 14 residues. The V gene's germline CDR1 is KGHDR and CDR2 SFDVKD. V was trimmed by 3 bases and J by 0 bases, leaving 5 bases between them. CDR3 in amino acids: CATSDRRSGNTIYF. CDR3 sequence (DNA): TGTGCCACCAGTGATCGTCGCTCTGGAAACACCATATATTTT.

This clonotype is a singleton in its sample. The rearrangement links TRBV29-1 to TRBJ2-1; possibly TRBD1 or TRBD2 for D (5 bases each). Germline V lookup: CDR1 SQVTM, CDR2 ANQGSEA. The CDR3 contains 13 residues. V lost 3 bases, J lost 5 bases, and 11 bases lay in between. CDR3 DNA sequence: TGCAGCGTTGATTTTCTGGGACACAATGAGCAGTTCTTC. This gives the protein CSVDFLGHNEQFF.

The chain employs TRBV20-1 and TRBJ2-3; 14 bases agree with TRBD2. There are 16 residues in the CDR3. CDR1 is DFQATT and CDR2 is SNEGSKA in the germline V gene (reference sequence). With V trimmed by 6 bases and J by 5 bases, 10 bases remained unmatched. Written as DNA, the CDR3 is TGCAGTGCCCCCCCCGGGGGACTAGCGGGAGTAGATACGCAGTATTTT. The encoded protein is CSAPPGGLAGVDTQYF.

The chain recombines TRBV20-1 with TRBJ2-3, with D possibly matching TRBD2 (5 bases). Looked up from germline, CDR1 is DFQATT and CDR2 is SNEGSKA (reference sequence). V was clipped by 4 bases and J by 2 bases, with 16 bases between them. The CDR3 is 15 residues long. This chain's CDR3 is CSATKLVGNTDTQYF. The CDR3 DNA is TGCAGTGCTACTAAACTAGTGGGCAACACAGATACGCAGTATTTT.

V usage is TRBV18 and J usage is TRBJ2-1, with unresolved D. The CDR3 length is 14 residues. V was clipped by 0 bases and J by 9 bases, with 12 bases between them. CDR1 and CDR2 (germline): KGHSH, LQKENI. CDR3 DNA sequence: TGTGCCAGCTCACCACCGTATTTATGGACTGAGCAGTTCTTC. Residues: CASSPPYLWTEQFF. Full variable domain (rest looked up from reference TRBV18 and TRBJ2-1): NAGVMQNPRHLVRRRGQEARLRCSPMKGHSHVYWYRQLPEEGLKFMVYLQKENIIDESGMPKERFSAEFPKEGPSILRIQQVVRGDSAAYFCASSPPYLWTEQFFGPGTRLTVL.

The gene calls are TRBV7-6 and TRBJ2-5; D uncertain. From germline, CDR1 is SGHVS and CDR2 FNYEAQ. Between the trimmed V and J ends, which lost 4 bases and 0 bases, there was a span of 0 bases. The CDR3 covers 11 residues. CDR3 sequence: CASSYQETQYF. DNA for the CDR3: TGTGCCAGCAGCTACCAAGAGACCCAGTACTTC. Variable domain in full (rest from reference TRBV7-6 and TRBJ2-5): GAGVSQSPRYKVTKRGQDVALRCDPISGHVSLYWYRQALGQGPEFLTYFNYEAQQDKSGLPNDRFSAERPEGSISTLTIQRTEQRDSAMYRCASSYQETQYFGPGTRLLVL.

This chain uses TRBV3-1 with TRBJ2-5; TRBD2 matches 9 bases. The CDR3 length is 14 residues. V shed 4 bases, J shed 5 bases, and the junction held 5 bases outside the gene matches. CDR1 and CDR2 (germline): LGHDT, YNNKEL (reference sequence). CDR3 amino acids: CASSRSGSVETQYF. The CDR3 bases are TGTGCCAGCAGCCGTAGCGGGAGCGTTGAGACCCAGTACTTC.

V and J are TRBV7-3 and TRBJ2-1; TRBD2 matches 7 bases. This CDR3 spans 16 amino acids. The J segment lost 5 bases and the V segment lost 4 bases, leaving 11 bases of the junction unmatched. CDR1 is SGHTA and CDR2 is FQGTGA in the germline V gene. This chain's CDR3 is CASSSKTPGGNNEQFF. The DNA of the CDR3 is TGTGCCAGCAGCTCAAAAACTCCGGGGGGTAACAATGAGCAGTTCTTC.

The V call is TRBV30, the J call TRBJ2-7, with a weak D call TRBD2 (5 bases). Germline lookup yields CDR1 GTSNPN and CDR2 SVGIG (reference sequence). This CDR3 comprises 14 residues. Between the trimmed V and J ends, which lost 0 bases and 0 bases, there was a span of 9 bases. CDR3 amino acids: CAWSVYRDSYEQYF. CDR3 nucleotide sequence: TGTGCCTGGAGTGTATACCGGGACTCCTACGAGCAGTACTTC.

CDR3 nucleotide sequence: TGCAGTGCTAGAGCCGACGAGGAGCAGTTCTTC. Its protein product is CSARADEEQFF. This chain joins TRBV20-1 and TRBJ2-1; D remains unclear. With 1 base removed from V and 10 bases from J, the gap between germline ends came to 8 bases. The germline V gene encodes CDR1 DFQATT and CDR2 SNEGSKA (reference sequence). This CDR3 is built from 11 residues.

The chain combines TRBV6-6 with TRBJ2-7; TRBD1 or TRBD2 may be the D gene (5 bases each). The V gene's germline CDR1 is MNHNY and CDR2 SVGAGI (reference sequence). This CDR3 region has 12 residues. V lost 11 bases and J lost 4, with 15 bases in between. The CDR3 sequence: CAVAGTTYEQYF. CDR3 coding DNA: TGTGCCGTCGCCGGGACCACTTACGAGCAGTACTTC.